This T cell receptor beta chain was identified in a study of cytomegalovirus exposure and HLA in healthy donors. Study-level results: A later analysis showed that HLA-associated TCR beta chains had undergone more clonal expansion than equally common others. Excluded were some V segments that proved indistinguishable, including TRBV6-2 and TRBV6-3. Specificity of three CMV-associated chains for CMV antigens was verified in vitro.

CDR1 and CDR2 (germline): SEHNR, FQNEAQ (reference sequence). V dropped 5 bases and J dropped 4; count of bases not matched to a gene: 3. This CDR3 is 13 amino acids long. On this clone itself: The antigen remains unidentified.

Both 60 Vbeta primers and 13 Jbeta primers went into the PCR. Authors' methods: Later, an analysis found around 80 million unique TCR beta chains, and 8.5 million to 12 million of these were shared. The assay was immunoSEQ multiplex PCR, and TCRdb's table has in-frame clones only and misses some. V and J calls and clone size are those listed in that table; D and trimming were worked out from the DNA. The sample includes roughly 150,000 clones, approximately 70% of them seen just once. Sequencing input: PBMCs. The V gene is TRBV7-9, the J gene TRBJ2-5, with 8 bases matching TRBD1. This TCR was recovered from a woman aged 18-29 years in good health and CMV-seropositive. The CDR3: CASSDDRGETQYF. The CDR3 nucleotides read TGTGCCAGCAGCGACGACAGGGGAGAGACCCAGTACTTC. The entire variable domain, with the rest obtained from reference TRBV7-9 and TRBJ2-5, is as follows: DTGVSQNPRHKITKRGQNVTFRCDPISEHNRLYWYRQTLGQGPEFLTYFQNEAQLEKSRLLSDRFSAERPKGSFSTLEIQRTEQGDSAMYLCASSDDRGETQYFGPGTRLLVL.